Listed below are T cell receptor beta chains from one sample, sequenced in a study of T cells in Graves' hyperthyroidism and ophthalmopathy. TCRdb passed the multiplex PCR reads through MiXCR, listing each CDR3 protein once. The sample lists approximately 300,000 distinct CDR3 sequences; approximately 18% were seen once. Input material: blood. The receptors derive from a man aged 50-60 years with Graves' ophthalmopathy. CDR3s include the opening cysteine and the closing phenylalanine or tryptophan. D genes are given only for firm matches. Part of the rows lack a size; the others show once, few, many or a class for expanded clones.

CDR3aa: CASSFLGQGSWETQYF
CDR3nt: TGTGCCAGCAGCTTTTTGGGACAGGGGAGTTGGGAGACCCAGTACTTC
d_gene: TRBD1
abundance: -
v_gene: TRBV11-1
j_gene: TRBJ2-5

CDR3aa: CASTEGGLEAFF
CDR3nt: TGTGCCAGCACGGAAGGCGGGTTGGAAGCTTTCTTT
d_gene: -
abundance: -
v_gene: TRBV6-2/TRBV6-3
j_gene: TRBJ1-1

CDR3aa: CASSRVFSGGDEQFF
CDR3nt: TGTGCCAGCAGCCGGGTCTTTAGCGGGGGGGATGAGCAGTTCTTC
d_gene: TRBD2
abundance: -
v_gene: TRBV11-2
j_gene: TRBJ2-1

CDR3aa: CASNLSGSRQHF
CDR3nt: TGTGCCAGCAACCTTAGCGGGAGTAGGCAGCATTTT
d_gene: -
abundance: -
v_gene: TRBV7-2
j_gene: TRBJ1-5

CDR3aa: CASSLTGDPEAFF
CDR3nt: TGTGCCAGCAGCCTAACAGGGGACCCTGAAGCTTTCTTT
d_gene: TRBD1
abundance: many
v_gene: TRBV7-9
j_gene: TRBJ1-1

CDR3aa: CSATPGLRSDTQYF
CDR3nt: TGCAGTGCTACTCCGGGACTCAGATCCGATACGCAGTATTTT
d_gene: -
abundance: many
v_gene: TRBV20-1
j_gene: TRBJ2-3

CDR3aa: CAISERMGLAVNTGELFF
CDR3nt: TGTGCCATCAGTGAGAGAATGGGACTAGCGGTGAACACCGGGGAGCTGTTTTTT
d_gene: TRBD2
abundance: -
v_gene: TRBV10-3
j_gene: TRBJ2-2

CDR3aa: CASSWGSNQPQHF
CDR3nt: TGTGCCAGCAGTTGGGGAAGCAATCAGCCCCAGCATTTT
d_gene: -
abundance: many
v_gene: TRBV2
j_gene: TRBJ1-5

CDR3aa: CASSEIGSREIYNEQFF
CDR3nt: TGTGCCAGCAGTGAAATCGGGTCGCGGGAGATCTACAATGAGCAGTTCTTC
d_gene: TRBD2
abundance: many
v_gene: TRBV2
j_gene: TRBJ2-1

CDR3aa: CASSQGASGGNEQFF
CDR3nt: TGTGCCAGCAGCCAAGGGGCTAGCGGAGGCAATGAGCAGTTCTTC
d_gene: TRBD2
abundance: many
v_gene: TRBV3-1
j_gene: TRBJ2-1

CDR3aa: CASSQDIQNGETQYF
CDR3nt: TGCGCCAGCAGCCAGGACATACAGAACGGGGAGACCCAGTACTTC
d_gene: -
abundance: few
v_gene: TRBV4-1
j_gene: TRBJ2-5

CDR3aa: CSVEVGQGGYEQYF
CDR3nt: TGCAGCGTTGAAGTGGGACAGGGAGGCTACGAGCAGTACTTC
d_gene: TRBD1
abundance: few
v_gene: TRBV29-1
j_gene: TRBJ2-7

CDR3aa: CASSLQRGTYNEQFF
CDR3nt: TGCGCCAGCAGCTTACAGCGGGGGACCTACAATGAGCAGTTCTTC
d_gene: TRBD2
abundance: many
v_gene: TRBV5-1
j_gene: TRBJ2-1

CDR3aa: CASRFGGTVNQPQHF
CDR3nt: TGTGCCAGCAGATTTGGCGGGACAGTCAATCAGCCCCAGCATTTT
d_gene: TRBD1
abundance: many
v_gene: TRBV7-2
j_gene: TRBJ1-5

CDR3aa: CASSHRTSNQPQHF
CDR3nt: TGTGCCAGTAGTCACCGCACTAGCAATCAGCCCCAGCATTTT
d_gene: -
abundance: few
v_gene: TRBV19
j_gene: TRBJ1-5

CDR3aa: CASSLLPGQGRANQPQHF
CDR3nt: TGTGCCAGCAGTCTCCTCCCGGGACAGGGGAGGGCCAATCAGCCCCAGCATTTT
d_gene: TRBD1
abundance: -
v_gene: TRBV27
j_gene: TRBJ1-5

CDR3aa: CASSPPRTSGSPSSYNEQFF
CDR3nt: TGTGCCAGCAGCCCGCCCCGGACTAGCGGGAGCCCCAGCTCCTACAATGAGCAGTTCTTC
d_gene: TRBD2
abundance: many
v_gene: TRBV5-6
j_gene: TRBJ2-1